This entry lists 27 T cell receptor beta chains sequenced from one sample in a study of beta chain features in type 1 diabetes. Their target antigens are unknown. cDNA synthesis used the whole RNA isolate, giving expressed TCRB sequences. Sequenced by immunoSEQ multiplex PCR; TCRdb stores in-frame clones only, minus some. The table has some 280,000 clones, more than 13% seen once; the top ten hold 0.015% to 0.02%. Study results and limitations: Shorter TCRB CDR3s, moderately but significantly so, marked every one of the four CD4+ subsets in Type 1 diabetes patients.

Specimen: naive CD4+ T cells from blood. All receptors come from a man aged 25 to 45 with type 1 diabetes.

This clone was observed a few times. The chain is built from TRBV7-9 and TRBJ2-2; D perhaps matches TRBD1 (5 bases). Germline CDR1 reads SEHNR; CDR2 reads FQNEAQ (reference sequence). V lost 5 bases, J lost 1 base, and 11 bases lay in between. The CDR3 length is 15 residues. The CDR3 protein is CASSLQALNTGELFF. CDR3 sequence (DNA): TGTGCCAGCAGCCTACAGGCCTTGAACACCGGGGAGCTGTTTTTT.

The rearrangement links TRBV28 to TRBJ1-2, with a tentative D call TRBD1 (5 bases). V was pared by 1 base and J by 8 bases, with 14 bases between. The CDR3 extends over 14 amino acids. Germline-derived CDR1 and CDR2 are MDHEN and SYDVKM. The CDR3 here is CASSLSSREVGYTF. In nucleotides, the CDR3 is TGTGCCAGCAGTTTATCGAGCAGGGAGGTCGGCTACACCTTC.

This CDR3 reads CASSTDDPGAQYF. In nucleotides, the CDR3 is TGTGCCAGCAGCACCGACGACCCCGGGGCCCAGTACTTC. This rearrangement joins TRBV7-2 to TRBJ2-5, with a tentative D call TRBD2 (5 bases). The CDR3 covers 13 residues. V was pared by 5 bases and J by 9 bases, with 16 bases between. Germline-derived CDR1 and CDR2 are SGHTA and FQGNSA. Full variable domain (outside the CDR3, taken from reference TRBV7-2 and TRBJ2-5): GAGVSQSPSNKVTEKGKDVELRCDPISGHTALYWYRQSLGQGLEFLIYFQGNSAPDKSGLPSDRFSAERTGGSVSTLTIQRTQQEDSAVYLCASSTDDPGAQYFGPGTRLLVL.

This clone was detected a few times. The V gene is TRBV7-2, the J gene TRBJ1-1; D unclear. The V gene lost 3 bases and the J gene lost 3 bases, with 11 bases spanning the gap. The CDR3 covers 14 residues. CDR1 and CDR2 from the germline V gene are SGHTA and FQGNSA. The CDR3 bases are TGTGCCAGCAGCTTGGTCCTGAGGGACACTGAAGCTTTCTTT. Translation: CASSLVLRDTEAFF.

This clone was seen more than once but under ten times. CDR3 residues: CSVGGVLYGYTF. In DNA, the CDR3 is TGCAGCGTTGGCGGGGTCTTATATGGCTACACCTTC. This rearrangement joins TRBV29-1 to TRBJ1-2; D unresolved. The CDR3 consists of 12 residues. Trimming took 4 bases from V and 5 from J, leaving 11 bases between them. Germline values: CDR1 SQVTM, CDR2 ANQGSEA.

This sequence joins TRBV19 and TRBJ2-1; D is unresolved. The CDR3 has 12 residues. Trimming shortened V by 5 bases and J by 8 bases, and 10 bases separated the two germline ends. Germline CDR1 and CDR2: LNHDA and SQIVND (reference sequence). The CDR3 loop is CASSARLDEQFF. DNA for the CDR3: TGTGCCAGTAGTGCTCGACTTGATGAGCAGTTCTTC.

The V gene is TRBV7-9, the J gene TRBJ2-4, with D possibly TRBD2 on 5 matching bases. Germline V lookup: CDR1 SEHNR, CDR2 FQNEAQ (reference sequence). This CDR3 region has 15 residues. Trimming pared 1 base from V and 9 bases from J, leaving 16 bases between. The CDR3 protein is CASSLGGSDTVIQYF. The CDR3 nucleotides read TGTGCCAGCAGCTTAGGAGGTAGCGACACCGTCATTCAGTACTTC.

This clone was observed a few times. The chain joins TRBV7-2 to TRBJ2-1; 7 bases map to TRBD2. Germline V gene lookup returns CDR1 SGHTA and CDR2 FQGNSA. J gave up 1 base and V 6 bases, and 15 bases lay outside the gene matches. This CDR3 is 18 amino acids long. Here the CDR3 DNA reads TGTGCCAGCAGGCCCGTAGGGGTGGCGGGAGTTTCCTACAATGAGCAGTTCTTC. The encoded protein is CASRPVGVAGVSYNEQFF.

This clone was found a few times. The chain links TRBV15 to TRBJ2-4, with 8 bases that match TRBD2. The CDR3 sequence is 16 residues long. V trimming: 3 bases; J trimming: 6 bases; junction bases outside the gene matches: 10. Germline V gene lookup returns CDR1 LNHNV and CDR2 YYDKDF (reference sequence). The CDR3 spells CATSRTSAYEGNIQYF. CDR3 coding DNA: TGTGCCACCAGCAGGACTAGCGCCTACGAAGGAAACATTCAGTACTTC.

This clone was observed a handful of times. The genes are TRBV11-1 and TRBJ2-3; the D gene is possibly TRBD2 (6 bases). Trimming removed 1 base at V and 3 bases at J, with 11 bases between. This CDR3 spans 15 amino acids. From germline, CDR1 is SGHAT and CDR2 FQDESV (reference sequence). The CDR3 sequence: CASSLVRRGTDTQYF. The CDR3, as DNA: TGTGCCAGCAGCTTAGTACGGCGGGGAACAGATACGCAGTATTTT.

This clone occurred a few times. The genes are TRBV30 and TRBJ2-5; TRBD2 matches 14 bases. Germline loops: CDR1 GTSNPN, CDR2 SVGIG (reference sequence). The ends lost 7 bases at V and 5 bases at J; junction bases unmatched: 6. The length of the CDR3 is 14 residues. The CDR3 is CASGTSGSMETQYF. CDR3 coding DNA: TGTGCCTCGGGGACTAGCGGGAGCATGGAGACCCAGTACTTC.

This clone was seen a few times. Other DNA sequences in this specimen translate into the identical CDR3. The genes are TRBV5-6 and TRBJ2-1, with TRBD1 identical over 8 bases. V dropped 2 bases and J dropped 2; count of bases not matched to a gene: 3. The CDR3 length is 15 residues. CDR1 is SGHDT, CDR2 YYEEEE, per germline. The CDR3 DNA sequence: TGTGCCAGCAGCTTCAGGACAGGGACCTACAATGAGCAGTTCTTC. Translating it yields CASSFRTGTYNEQFF.

This clone turned up a few times. The CDR3 DNA reads TGTGCCAGCAGCCTCGGGCGGGGGATCGAATTAGGCTACACCTTC. Translating gives CASSLGRGIELGYTF. The chain couples TRBV5-8 to TRBJ1-2; D might be TRBD1 (5 bases). The CDR3 is 15 residues long. V lost 4 bases, J lost 8 bases, and 21 bases lay in between. Per germline, CDR1 SGHTS and CDR2 YDEGEE.

The table lists this clone with a few counts. The rearrangement joins TRBV4-3 to TRBJ1-1; TRBD1 agrees at 9 bases. V lost 1 base, J lost 5 bases, and 2 bases stayed unmatched. The germline V gene has CDR1 LGHNA and CDR2 YSLEER. The CDR3 extends over 14 amino acids. CDR3: CASSQGQGETEAFF. Here the CDR3 DNA reads TGCGCCAGCAGCCAAGGACAGGGGGAGACTGAAGCTTTCTTT.

This clone has only a few counts. The rearrangement joins TRBV5-1 to TRBJ2-1, with TRBD2 matching 9 bases. The CDR3 consists of 15 residues. The germline gives CDR1 SGHRS, CDR2 YFSETQ. The V and J ends lost 1 base and 7 bases, in that order; junction bases with no gene match: 6. CDR3 in DNA: TGCGCCAGCAGCTTGATGGCGGGAGGGGGAAATGAGCAGTTCTTC. Amino acid sequence: CASSLMAGGGNEQFF.

As DNA, the CDR3 is TGTGCCAGCAGCTTCGAGTATCACCCCTACGAGCAGTACTTC. It encodes CASSFEYHPYEQYF. This chain connects TRBV7-9 to TRBJ2-7; D remains unclear. The CDR3 runs 14 residues. The germline V gene encodes CDR1 SEHNR and CDR2 FQNEAQ (reference sequence). Trimming stripped 3 bases from V and 2 bases from J, with 11 bases between. The complete variable domain, with remaining parts taken from reference TRBV7-9 and TRBJ2-7, reads DTGVSQNPRHKITKRGQNVTFRCDPISEHNRLYWYRQTLGQGPEFLTYFQNEAQLEKSRLLSDRFSAERPKGSFSTLEIQRTEQGDSAMYLCASSFEYHPYEQYFGPGTRLTVT.

The chain employs TRBV30 and TRBJ1-5; 8 nucleotides agree with TRBD1. This CDR3 contains 14 residues. J gave up 6 bases and V 3 bases, and 7 bases lay outside the gene matches. Germline V gene sequence: CDR1 GTSNPN, CDR2 SVGIG (reference sequence). The DNA of the CDR3 is TGTGCCTGGAGCGGCGGGACAGGTAGTCAGCCCCAGCATTTT. Encoded protein: CAWSGGTGSQPQHF.

The sample holds a few counts of this clone. The chain couples TRBV5-1 to TRBJ1-1; possible D gene TRBD1, 5 bases. The CDR3 totals 13 residues. Between the trimmed V and J ends, which lost 0 bases and 8 bases, there was a span of 11 bases. Germline V gene data show CDR1 as SGHRS and CDR2 as YFSETQ. The DNA of the CDR3 is TGCGCCAGCAGCTTGGTGGCAGGGATGGAAGCTTTCTTT. Its translation: CASSLVAGMEAFF.

The chain links TRBV20-1 to TRBJ1-1; no definite D call. In germline, CDR1 is DFQATT, CDR2 SNEGSKA (reference sequence). Trimming stripped 0 bases from V and 8 bases from J, with 7 bases between. The CDR3 spans 11 residues. The DNA of the CDR3 is TGCAGTGCTAGAGATTCGCGAGAAGCTTTCTTT. It translates to CSARDSREAFF.

The chain uses TRBV7-3 and TRBJ1-3, with D perhaps TRBD1 (5 bases). CDR1 is SGHTA and CDR2 is FQGTGA in the germline V gene. With 11 bases removed from V and 4 bases from J, the gap between germline ends came to 24 bases. This CDR3 has 16 amino acids. This CDR3 is CARHNPRGKQGNTIYF. CDR3 DNA: TGTGCCCGTCACAACCCCCGGGGGAAGCAGGGAAACACCATATATTTT. Based on the CDR3 plus reference TRBV7-3 and TRBJ1-3, the full variable domain is GAGVSQTPSNKVTEKGKYVELRCDPISGHTALYWYRQSLGQGPEFLIYFQGTGAADDSGLPNDRFFAVRPEGSVSTLKIQRTERGDSAVYLCARHNPRGKQGNTIYFGEGSWLTVV.

This rearrangement joins TRBV18 to TRBJ2-3; TRBD2 aligns across 10 bases. Germline V CDR1 and CDR2: KGHSH, LQKENI. The ends lost 5 bases at V and 2 bases at J; junction bases unmatched: 10. The CDR3 is 17 amino acids. The CDR3 DNA reads TGTGCCAGCTCAACGACTAGCGGGCCACTTGTCACAGATACGCAGTATTTT. Protein sequence: CASSTTSGPLVTDTQYF.

This clone was seen only a few times. This chain connects TRBV5-1 to TRBJ1-1; tentatively, D is TRBD1 (5 bases). The CDR3 length is 14 residues. Germline CDR1 reads SGHRS; CDR2 reads YFSETQ. Trimming took off 8 bases at V and 1 base at J, with 15 bases between the two ends. CDR3 residues: CASGTLGGNTEAFF. For the CDR3, the DNA is TGCGCCAGTGGGACTCTTGGAGGGAACACTGAAGCTTTCTTT.

The rearrangement links TRBV5-4 to TRBJ2-5; 10 positions match TRBD2. Germline trimming cut 4 bases from V and 4 bases from J; bases unmatched to any gene: 7. Germline CDR1 is SGHNT and CDR2 is YYREEE (reference sequence). This CDR3 has 15 residues. The CDR3 region has the DNA TGTGCCAGCAGCGCTAGCGGGAGAGACGGAGAGACCCAGTACTTC. This translates into CASSASGRDGETQYF.

This clone showed up just a few times. V and J are TRBV25-1 and TRBJ1-1; D not certain. V dropped 1 base and J dropped 5 bases, with 11 bases sitting between them. Germline loops: CDR1 MGHDK, CDR2 SYGVNS. The CDR3 contains 14 residues. The DNA for the CDR3 is TGTGCCAGCAGTGAATTCCTGGGCCATACTGAAGCTTTCTTT. This translates into CASSEFLGHTEAFF.

The rearrangement joins TRBV5-1 to TRBJ2-1; TRBD1 matches at 10 bases. Germline CDR1 SGHRS, CDR2 YFSETQ. The CDR3 totals 21 residues. V lost 7 bases, J lost 5 bases, and 27 bases stayed unmatched. CDR3 DNA sequence: TGCGCCAGCGGGCCTGTGCCGGGTGACAGGGGGCGAAAATGGCGAAACAATGAGCAGTTCTTC. Protein: CASGPVPGDRGRKWRNNEQFF.

This clone was counted between two and nine times. J is TRBJ2-3 and V is TRBV6-1, with 8 positions matching TRBD2. J was trimmed by 0 bases and V by 6 bases; bases with no gene match: 5. The CDR3 is made up of 15 amino acids. The germline CDR1 and CDR2 sequences are MNHNS and SASEGT. The CDR3 bases are TGTGCCAGCAGCTTAGCGGGGTATAGCACAGATACGCAGTATTTT. Its protein is CASSLAGYSTDTQYF.

The J gene is TRBJ2-7, the V gene TRBV5-1; 9 nucleotides line up with TRBD2. The CDR3 spans 16 residues. The V gene end was trimmed by 3 bases and the J gene end by 3 bases; junction bases not matched to a gene: 10. The germline V gene encodes CDR1 SGHRS and CDR2 YFSETQ. CDR3 sequence (DNA): TGCGCCAGCAGCTCAAGTAGCGGGAGTGGCATCTACGAGCAGTACTTC. This encodes CASSSSSGSGIYEQYF.